A single sample gave rise to the 25 T cell receptor beta chains below, sequenced in a study of cytomegalovirus exposure and HLA in healthy donors. Here immunoSEQ multiplex PCR was the method, and the copy in TCRdb shows in-frame clones only, minus some. The data contain about 71,000 clones, roughly 94% of them singletons. The sequenced material came from PBMCs. These receptors came from a young man in good health and CMV-seropositive.

This chain's CDR3 is CASSSHRGLNTEAFF. The DNA of the CDR3 is TGTGCCAGCAGTTCCCACAGGGGACTGAACACTGAAGCTTTCTTT. The J gene is TRBJ1-1, the V gene TRBV28; 7 nucleotides line up with TRBD1. CDR3 length: 15 residues. Germline CDR1 and CDR2: MDHEN and SYDVKM. V gave up 4 bases and J gave up 0 bases; unmatched junction bases: 5.

This sequence joins TRBV5-6 and TRBJ2-7; the match to TRBD1 covers 7 bases. CDR3 length equals 14 residues. V lost 4 bases to trimming and J lost 4 bases; unmatched junction nucleotides: 8. Germline V CDR1 and CDR2: SGHDT, YYEEEE. This CDR3 is CASSQGRGWYEQYF. For the CDR3, the DNA is TGTGCCAGCAGCCAGGGCAGGGGGTGGTACGAGCAGTACTTC.

The chain combines TRBV28 with TRBJ2-5, with D possibly being TRBD2 (5 bases). Trimming shortened V by 3 bases and J by 3 bases, and 11 bases separated the two germline ends. The CDR3 runs 14 residues. Germline V CDR1 and CDR2: MDHEN, SYDVKM. In DNA form, the CDR3 reads TGTGCCAGCAGTTTTCCGGACTCTAAAGAGACCCAGTACTTC. Its protein is CASSFPDSKETQYF. Full variable domain (rest looked up from reference TRBV28 and TRBJ2-5): DVKVTQSSRYLVKRTGEKVFLECVQDMDHENMFWYRQDPGLGLRLIYFSYDVKMKEKGDIPEGYSVSREKKERFSLILESASTNQTSMYLCASSFPDSKETQYFGPGTRLLVL.

The chain has TRBV9 and TRBJ2-1, with 8 bases fitting TRBD1. Germline CDR1 SGDLS, CDR2 YYNGEE. The junction had 8 bases not matched to a gene; V was cut back by 0 bases and J by 0 bases. The length of the CDR3 is 18 residues. The CDR3 loop is CASSVEGQALNSYNEQFF. The CDR3 DNA sequence: TGTGCCAGCAGCGTAGAGGGACAGGCCTTGAACTCCTACAATGAGCAGTTCTTC.

The genes are TRBV6-5 and TRBJ2-7; perhaps TRBD2 as D (6 bases). The CDR3 extends over 15 amino acids. Germline assignment: CDR1 MNHEY and CDR2 SVGAGI. V was cut by 6 bases and J by 0 bases, with 15 bases left in between. CDR3 amino acids: CASRSPGLSSYEQYF. The CDR3 DNA sequence: TGTGCCAGCAGATCACCGGGACTTAGCTCCTACGAGCAGTACTTC.

The chain employs TRBV4-1 and TRBJ2-5, with 11 bases that match TRBD1. The V gene end was trimmed by 4 bases and the J gene end by 1 base; junction bases not matched to a gene: 5. There are 16 residues in the CDR3. Germline V gives CDR1 MGHRA, CDR2 YSYEKL. CDR3 sequence: CASSPLGQGGQETQYF. The CDR3 DNA is TGCGCCAGCAGCCCTTTGGGACAGGGGGGCCAAGAGACCCAGTACTTC.

This chain connects TRBV10-2 to TRBJ2-7, with 16 bases lining up with TRBD2. Trimming cost V 6 bases and J 4 bases; bases outside gene matches: 3. Germline lookup yields CDR1 WSHSY and CDR2 SAAADI. This CDR3 contains 15 residues. The CDR3 here is CASRGTSGGAYEQYF. The CDR3 nucleotides are TGCGCCAGCAGGGGGACTAGCGGGGGGGCATACGAGCAGTACTTC.

The V call is TRBV7-3, the J call TRBJ2-1; D perhaps matches TRBD1 (5 bases). Germline V gene lookup returns CDR1 SGHTA and CDR2 FQGTGA. V was cut by 5 bases and J by 5 bases, with 10 bases left in between. CDR3 length: 13 amino acids. The CDR3 loop reads CASSRQTHNEQFF. Here the CDR3 DNA reads TGTGCCAGCAGCCGACAGACGCACAATGAGCAGTTCTTC.

This chain links TRBV27 with TRBJ2-1; 9 bases line up with TRBD2. Trimming took 0 bases from V and 8 from J; bases not matched to a gene: 17. Germline V gives CDR1 MNHEY, CDR2 SMNVEV (reference sequence). The CDR3 length is 19 residues. CDR3 sequence reads: CASSLSPMSGRPSRDEQFF. CDR3 DNA sequence: TGTGCCAGCAGTTTATCTCCCATGAGCGGGAGGCCCAGTAGGGATGAGCAGTTCTTC.

This chain connects TRBV19 to TRBJ2-7; 7 bases fit TRBD1. J gave up 1 base and V 3 bases, and 15 bases lay outside the gene matches. Germline V gives CDR1 LNHDA, CDR2 SQIVND (reference sequence). The length of the CDR3 is 18 residues. In nucleotides, the CDR3 is TGTGCCAGTAGTATCGGGGCTGGGACAGAAAGATTTTCCTACGAGCAGTACTTC. It yields the protein CASSIGAGTERFSYEQYF.

This clone was detected once. The chain couples TRBV28 to TRBJ1-5; possibly TRBD1 for D (6 bases). CDR1 MDHEN and CDR2 SYDVKM come from the germline V gene. The CDR3 length is 14 residues. The ends were cut back, 11 bases at V and 5 bases at J, with 19 bases in the middle. In nucleotides, the CDR3 is TGTGCCGGGACCGCCGGGACAAAGGATCAGCCCCAGCATTTT. Translating it yields CAGTAGTKDQPQHF.

This chain connects TRBV5-1 to TRBJ2-2, with TRBD1 as a possible D gene (5 bases). This CDR3 comprises 14 residues. The germline V and J ends were trimmed by 7 bases and 0 bases, with 10 bases remaining between them. Looked up from germline, CDR1 is SGHRS and CDR2 is YFSETQ. The CDR3 DNA reads as TGCGCCAGCCGAGAACAGGCGAACACCGGGGAGCTGTTTTTT. The encoded protein is CASREQANTGELFF.

The chain carries TRBV2 and TRBJ1-2, with TRBD1 as a possible D gene (6 bases). The V and J ends lost 7 bases and 6 bases respectively, with 18 bases between them. Germline CDR1 reads SNHLY; CDR2 reads FYNNEI. The CDR3 runs 14 residues. The CDR3: CASTPGGGAHGYTF. Here the CDR3 DNA reads TGTGCCAGCACTCCGGGGGGGGGCGCCCATGGCTACACCTTC.

The rearrangement uses TRBV2 and TRBJ2-7, with D tentatively TRBD1 (6 bases). Trimming cost V 4 bases and J 11 bases, with 12 bases left between them. Germline values: CDR1 SNHLY, CDR2 FYNNEI. The CDR3 has 11 amino acids. CDR3 residues: CASSVRDTKYF. The CDR3 region has the DNA TGTGCCAGCAGTGTTAGGGACACCAAGTACTTC.

This clone has only one observation. The J gene is TRBJ2-2, the V gene TRBV14; no reliable D call. In germline, CDR1 is SGHDN, CDR2 FVKESK. Trimming shortened V by 3 bases and J by 6 bases, and 8 bases separated the two germline ends. The CDR3 loop spans 13 amino acids. The CDR3 DNA reads TGTGCCAGCAGCCATAGGAGCTCCGGGGAGCTGTTTTTT. Its translation: CASSHRSSGELFF.

This clone was observed a handful of times. The chain links TRBV7-2 to TRBJ1-1, with TRBD1 as a possible D gene (6 bases). Germline CDR1 reads SGHTA; CDR2 reads FQGNSA. Trimming took 6 bases from V and 1 from J, leaving 9 bases between them. There are 13 residues in the CDR3. The CDR3 coding sequence is TGTGCCAGCAGGGCAGGGGAGAACACTGAAGCTTTCTTT. Translating gives CASRAGENTEAFF.

The J gene is TRBJ2-7, the V gene TRBV6-6; 7 nucleotides match TRBD1. Germline trimming cut 2 bases from V and 5 bases from J; bases unmatched to any gene: 9. CDR3 length: 15 residues. Germline CDR1 and CDR2: MNHNY and SVGAGI (reference sequence). CDR3 sequence (DNA): TGTGCCAGCAGTTACGCCGACAGGGTTATAGACGAGCAGTACTTC. It is translated as CASSYADRVIDEQYF.

The chain recombines TRBV9 with TRBJ1-1, with D unclear. The CDR3 runs to 13 residues. CDR1 is SGDLS, CDR2 YYNGEE, per germline. V shed 5 bases and J shed 0 bases, with 8 bases lying between them. Written as DNA, the CDR3 is TGTGCCAGCAGAAACGACATGAACACTGAAGCTTTCTTT. The encoded protein is CASRNDMNTEAFF. Filled out from reference TRBV9 and TRBJ1-1, the complete variable domain reads DSGVTQTPKHLITATGQRVTLRCSPRSGDLSVYWYQQSLDQGLQFLIQYYNGEERAKGNILERFSAQQFPDLHSELNLSSLELGDSALYFCASRNDMNTEAFFGQGTRLTVV.

V gene TRBV5-4 combines with J gene TRBJ2-7; D is perhaps TRBD1 (6 bases). Trimming took off 0 bases at V and 5 bases at J, with 15 bases between the two ends. The V gene's germline CDR1 is SGHNT and CDR2 YYREEE (reference sequence). This CDR3 spans 15 amino acids. DNA of the CDR3: TGTGCCAGCAGCTTGGCCTTCAGGGGCAGCGACGAGCAGTACTTC. It specifies CASSLAFRGSDEQYF.

The V gene is TRBV11-2, the J gene TRBJ2-1, with TRBD2 matching over 11 bases. Germline trimming cut 5 bases from V and 1 base from J; bases unmatched to any gene: 4. The CDR3 length is 16 residues. From germline, CDR1 is SGHAT and CDR2 FQNNGV. In nucleotides, the CDR3 is TGTGCCAGCAGCCAAATAGCGGGAGGGTCCTACAATGAGCAGTTCTTC. This gives the protein CASSQIAGGSYNEQFF.

The CDR3 bases are TGTGCCATCACCCCTAGCGGGGAGACCTACAATGAGCAGTTCTTC. This encodes CAITPSGETYNEQFF. The V gene is TRBV10-3, the J gene TRBJ2-1; 9 bases are a match to TRBD2. The CDR3 loop spans 15 amino acids. The germline V gene encodes CDR1 ENHRY and CDR2 SYGVKD. V shed 7 bases and J 2 bases; nucleotides not matched to a gene: 6.

This rearrangement joins TRBV10-3 to TRBJ2-7, with 10 bases identical to TRBD2. In germline, CDR1 is ENHRY, CDR2 SYGVKD. CDR3 length: 14 residues. V lost 4 bases and J lost 3; bases outside the gene matches: 3. CDR3 nucleotide sequence: TGTGCCATCAGTGCGGGACTAGCGCACTACGAGCAGTACTTC. It specifies CAISAGLAHYEQYF.

The table lists this clone with a count of one. The genes are TRBV2 and TRBJ1-1; D is unclear. The germline V gene has CDR1 SNHLY and CDR2 FYNNEI. Trimming stripped 10 bases from V and 0 bases from J, with 12 bases between. The CDR3 contains 13 residues. CDR3 in amino acids: CATRLGMNTEAFF. The CDR3 region has the DNA TGTGCCACCCGACTCGGGATGAACACTGAAGCTTTCTTT.

The rearrangement links TRBV19 to TRBJ2-1; 7 positions agree with TRBD2. Per germline, CDR1 LNHDA and CDR2 SQIVND (reference sequence). The length of the CDR3 is 14 residues. After removal of 8 bases from V and 0 bases from J, the junction contained 4 bases not matched to a gene. The CDR3 sequence: CASSLAVSYNEQFF. CDR3 sequence (DNA): TGTGCCAGTTCTCTAGCGGTCTCCTACAATGAGCAGTTCTTC.

V usage is TRBV6-4 and J usage is TRBJ2-2, with D possibly TRBD2 on 5 matching bases. Trimming shortened V by 8 bases and J by 5 bases, and 18 bases separated the two germline ends. CDR1 is MRHNA, CDR2 SNTAGT, per germline. CDR3 length: 15 residues. The DNA of the CDR3 is TGTGCCAGCGGCGTGGACTCATCTTCTACCGGGGAGCTGTTTTTT. Its protein is CASGVDSSSTGELFF.